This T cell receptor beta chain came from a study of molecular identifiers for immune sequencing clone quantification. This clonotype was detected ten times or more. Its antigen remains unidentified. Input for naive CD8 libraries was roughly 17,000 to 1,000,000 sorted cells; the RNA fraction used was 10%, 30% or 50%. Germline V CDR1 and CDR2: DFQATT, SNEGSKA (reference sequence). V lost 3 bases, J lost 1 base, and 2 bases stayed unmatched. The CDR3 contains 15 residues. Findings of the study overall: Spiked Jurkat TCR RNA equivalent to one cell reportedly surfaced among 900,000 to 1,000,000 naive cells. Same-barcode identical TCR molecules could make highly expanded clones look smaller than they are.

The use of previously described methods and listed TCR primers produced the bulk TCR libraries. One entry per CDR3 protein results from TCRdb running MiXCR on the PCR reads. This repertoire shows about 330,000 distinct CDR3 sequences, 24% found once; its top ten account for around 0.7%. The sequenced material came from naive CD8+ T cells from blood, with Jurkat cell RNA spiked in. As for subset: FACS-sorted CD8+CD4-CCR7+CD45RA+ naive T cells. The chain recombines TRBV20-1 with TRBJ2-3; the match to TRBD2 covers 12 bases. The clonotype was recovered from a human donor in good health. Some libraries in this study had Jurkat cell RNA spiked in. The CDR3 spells CSARRLAGGTDTQYF. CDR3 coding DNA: TGCAGTGCTAGGAGACTAGCGGGGGGCACAGATACGCAGTATTTT.